Listed here are 10 T cell receptor beta chains from one sample, sequenced in a study of T cell responses to AZD1222 COVID-19 vaccine. Generated by immunoSEQ multiplex PCR, the TCRdb table keeps only in-frame clones and is missing some. There are 65,000 to 95,000 clones in the sample; 80% to 90% occur only once, and about 10% lies in the top ten. The material sequenced was peripheral blood, taken 28 days after the second AZD1222 dose. The receptor set was obtained from an adult who received the AZD1222 COVID-19 vaccine.

This clone was recorded only once. This rearrangement joins TRBV7-6 to TRBJ2-3; 9 positions agree with TRBD2. The CDR3 spans 16 residues. The ends lost 1 base at V and 2 bases at J; junction bases unmatched: 4. The germline V gene encodes CDR1 SGHVS and CDR2 FNYEAQ. The CDR3 coding sequence is TGTGCCAGCAGCTTAGGGGCTAGCGGGGCCACAGATACGCAGTATTTT. This codes for CASSLGASGATDTQYF.

J is TRBJ1-1 and V is TRBV3-1 (or the pseudogene TRBV3-2); D is uncertain. There are 16 residues in the CDR3. Germline lookup yields CDR1 LGHDT and CDR2 YNNKEL (reference sequence). V shed 4 bases and J shed 1 base, with 16 bases lying between them. CDR3 nucleotides: TGTGCCAGCAGCCCACGACCTTCCCTAGAGAACACTGAAGCTTTCTTT. Its translation: CASSPRPSLENTEAFF.

This chain joins TRBV5-1 and TRBJ2-2; maybe TRBD2 (5 bases). V lost 0 bases and J 6 bases, leaving 6 bases between the germline ends. The germline V gene encodes CDR1 SGHRS and CDR2 YFSETQ. The CDR3 sequence is 13 residues long. The CDR3 DNA reads TGCGCCAGCAGCTTGGTACTAGCCGGGGAGCTGTTTTTT. Encoded protein: CASSLVLAGELFF. The whole variable domain, remainder taken from reference TRBV5-1 and TRBJ2-2, is KAGVTQTPRYLIKTRGQQVTLSCSPISGHRSVSWYQQTPGQGLQFLFEYFSETQRNKGNFPGRFSGRQFSNSRSEMNVSTLELGDSALYLCASSLVLAGELFFGEGSRLTVL.

This clone was detected only once. The chain employs TRBV27 and TRBJ2-2; D remains unclear. CDR3 length: 14 residues. V lost 6 bases and J 2 bases, leaving 10 bases between the germline ends. Germline lookup yields CDR1 MNHEY and CDR2 SMNVEV (reference sequence). The CDR3 DNA is TGTGCCAGCAGCATGGGTCGAAACACCGGGGAGCTGTTTTTT. As protein: CASSMGRNTGELFF.

The chain has TRBV12-2 and TRBJ1-5; the table's D call, TRBD1, has no DNA check behind it. TRBV12-2 represents a pseudogene. The CDR3 spans 14 residues. The CDR3 nucleotides are TGTGCAAGTCGCCTACAGGTCTGCAATCAGCCCCAGCATTTT. Protein product: CASRLQVCNQPQHF.

This chain links TRBV6-2 or TRBV6-3 with TRBJ2-3; 9 bases align to TRBD2. Unmatched junction bases numbered 11, after V lost 5 bases and J lost 5 bases. There are 16 residues in the CDR3. From germline, CDR1 is MNHEY and CDR2 SVGEGT. In nucleotides, the CDR3 is TGTGCCAGCAGTCAACAATTAGCGGGGGCCAAAGATACGCAGTATTTT. This codes for CASSQQLAGAKDTQYF.

This clone was picked up a small number of times. The chain carries TRBV25-1 and TRBJ2-2, with 7 bases matching TRBD1. The V segment lost 4 bases and the J segment 4 bases; nucleotides outside the gene matches: 3. Germline V CDR1 and CDR2: MGHDK, SYGVNS. The CDR3 runs to 14 residues. DNA of the CDR3: TGTGCCAGCAGTGGGACAGGTTTCACCGGGGAGCTGTTTTTT. Amino acid sequence: CASSGTGFTGELFF.

The chain has TRBV19 and TRBJ1-1; 7 bases map to TRBD1. J gave up 2 bases and V 4 bases, and 7 bases lay outside the gene matches. There are 15 residues in the CDR3. Germline values: CDR1 LNHDA, CDR2 SQIVND (reference sequence). Written as DNA, the CDR3 is TGTGCCAGTAGTAGACAGGGCGGCAAAAACACTGAAGCTTTCTTT. Protein sequence: CASSRQGGKNTEAFF.

The V and J genes are TRBV5-6 and TRBJ2-5, with 10 positions matching TRBD1. The CDR3 spans 15 residues. Germline CDR1 and CDR2: SGHDT and YYEEEE. Trimming took 1 base from V and 3 from J; bases not matched to a gene: 3. This CDR3 reads CASSLFGTGEETQYF. The DNA of the CDR3 is TGTGCCAGCAGCTTGTTTGGGACAGGGGAAGAGACCCAGTACTTC. Combining the CDR3 with reference TRBV5-6 and TRBJ2-5 gives the whole variable domain DAGVTQSPTHLIKTRGQQVTLRCSPKSGHDTVSWYQQALGQGPQFIFQYYEEEERQRGNFPDRFSGHQFPNYSSELNVNALLLGDSALYLCASSLFGTGEETQYFGPGTRLLVL.

The rearrangement uses TRBV19 and TRBJ2-2; D remains unclear. This CDR3 spans 14 amino acids. V lost 4 bases to trimming and J lost 0 bases, with 6 bases between them. The V gene's germline CDR1 is LNHDA and CDR2 SQIVND (reference sequence). The CDR3 loop reads CASSNTANTGELFF. CDR3 coding DNA: TGTGCCAGTAGTAATACCGCGAACACCGGGGAGCTGTTTTTT.